Below are 21 T cell receptor beta chains sequenced from a single sample in a study of T-cell memory formation after mild COVID-19. TCRdb ran MiXCR on the 5' RACE reads and lists one entry per CDR3 protein. Seen here are more than 300,000 distinct CDR3 sequences, roughly 13% observed once, and the top ten hold around 20%. Specimen: PBMCs or a T cell subset sorted from them (not recorded which). These receptors originate from a young man who had mild COVID-19 (a few samples of this study predate the infection). Cell type and time point are not known.

The V gene is TRBV2, the J gene TRBJ2-1, with 7 bases lining up with TRBD1. J gave up 4 bases and V 6 bases, and 3 bases lay outside the gene matches. The CDR3 has 13 amino acids. The germline CDR1 and CDR2 sequences are SNHLY and FYNNEI. CDR3: CASRGTDYNEQFF. For the CDR3, the DNA is TGTGCCAGCAGAGGGACAGATTACAATGAGCAGTTCTTC.

This rearrangement joins TRBV25-1 to TRBJ2-7; D is perhaps TRBD1 (5 bases). Between the trimmed V and J ends, which lost 2 bases and 2 bases, there was a span of 10 bases. CDR1 MGHDK and CDR2 SYGVNS come from the germline V gene. The CDR3 loop spans 14 amino acids. CDR3 sequence reads: CASSERGRAYEQYF. In DNA form, the CDR3 reads TGTGCCAGCAGTGAAAGAGGCAGGGCCTACGAGCAGTACTTC.

This clonotype appeared a few times. This chain links TRBV5-1 with TRBJ2-1, with D possibly TRBD1 on 6 matching bases. Trimming removed 0 bases at V and 10 bases at J, with 14 bases between. Germline-derived CDR1 and CDR2 are SGHRS and YFSETQ. The CDR3 is 14 amino acids. The CDR3 reads CASSLEGQGKEQFF. The CDR3 DNA follows: TGCGCCAGCAGCTTGGAGGGGCAGGGGAAAGAGCAGTTCTTC.

The rearrangement joins TRBV5-1 to TRBJ1-4; 7 bases match TRBD1. This CDR3 has 14 residues. The ends lost 4 bases at V and 6 bases at J; junction bases unmatched: 6. Per the germline V gene, CDR1 is SGHRS and CDR2 is YFSETQ. Here the CDR3 reads CASSPGQGDEKLFF. As DNA, the CDR3 is TGCGCCAGCAGCCCGGGGCAGGGGGATGAAAAACTGTTTTTT.

The chain carries TRBV5-1 and TRBJ1-1; 9 bases agree with TRBD1. This CDR3 contains 14 residues. Germline lookup yields CDR1 SGHRS and CDR2 YFSETQ. V lost 3 bases to trimming and J lost 4 bases; unmatched junction nucleotides: 4. The CDR3 nucleotides are TGCGCCAGCAGCTCGGACAGGGGAGTCACTGAAGCTTTCTTT. It codes for CASSSDRGVTEAFF.

This clonotype was counted at least ten times. This chain joins TRBV4-3 and TRBJ2-7; possibly TRBD1 or TRBD2 for D (5 bases each). Trimming removed 4 bases from V and 0 bases from J, with 16 bases in between. This CDR3 is 16 amino acids long. The germline V gene encodes CDR1 LGHNA and CDR2 YSLEER. CDR3 bases: TGCGCCAGCAGCCGCGGACACGGGGACCGCTCCTACGAGCAGTACTTC. Translated, it gives CASSRGHGDRSYEQYF.

This clonotype was detected ten times or more. The V call is TRBV5-1, the J call TRBJ2-1, with a weak D call TRBD2 (5 bases). Looked up from germline, CDR1 is SGHRS and CDR2 is YFSETQ. The CDR3 is 15 amino acids. The V end lost 4 bases, the J end lost 6 bases, and 17 bases lay between the germline ends. The CDR3, as DNA: TGCGCCAGCAGCCCCCGGACTGCCACCTTCAATGAGCAGTTCTTC. Translating it yields CASSPRTATFNEQFF.

V and J are TRBV24-1 and TRBJ1-5; 12 nucleotides align to TRBD1. The length of the CDR3 is 14 residues. V dropped 10 bases and J dropped 6; count of bases not matched to a gene: 6. Germline V gives CDR1 KGHDR, CDR2 SFDVKD. The CDR3 sequence: CATRGQGAFQPQHF. Here the CDR3 DNA reads TGTGCCACGAGGGGACAGGGGGCGTTTCAGCCCCAGCATTTT.

This clonotype has more than one count but fewer than ten. The chain couples TRBV7-2 to TRBJ2-3; unclear D gene. The CDR3 sequence is 13 residues long. V lost 3 bases and J lost 3, with 7 bases in between. CDR1 is SGHTA and CDR2 is FQGNSA in the germline V gene. CDR3 DNA sequence: TGTGCCAGCAGCTTTCGGCTTACAGATACGCAGTATTTT. Protein: CASSFRLTDTQYF.

J is TRBJ2-3 and V is TRBV7-8; tentatively, D is TRBD2 (7 bases). Germline CDR1 is SGHVS and CDR2 is FQNEAQ. The V gene lost 5 bases and the J gene lost 2 bases, with 17 bases spanning the gap. The CDR3 spans 16 residues. In DNA form, the CDR3 reads TGTGCCAGCAGCCCCCGGGGGGCTCTGAACACAGATACGCAGTATTTT. It encodes CASSPRGALNTDTQYF. Based on the CDR3 plus reference TRBV7-8 and TRBJ2-3, the full variable domain is GAGVSQSPRYKVAKRGQDVALRCDPISGHVSLFWYQQALGQGPEFLTYFQNEAQLDKSGLPSDRFFAERPEGSVSTLKIQRTQQEDSAVYLCASSPRGALNTDTQYFGPGTRLTVL.

The chain carries TRBV4-1 and TRBJ2-7, with TRBD1 matching over 7 bases. Germline loops: CDR1 MGHRA, CDR2 YSYEKL. Germline trimming cut 0 bases from V and 5 bases from J; bases unmatched to any gene: 7. The CDR3 has 15 residues. The CDR3: CASSQDFGDSNEQYV. The CDR3 bases are TGCGCCAGCAGCCAAGATTTTGGGGACAGCAACGAGCAGTACGTC.

The rearrangement joins TRBV24-1 to TRBJ2-1; TRBD2 aligns across 8 bases. Trimming took 5 bases from V and 4 from J; bases not matched to a gene: 3. This CDR3 contains 14 residues. Germline CDR1 is KGHDR and CDR2 is SFDVKD. The CDR3 sequence is CATSGAGGYNEQFF. In nucleotides, the CDR3 is TGTGCCACCAGTGGGGCGGGGGGATACAATGAGCAGTTCTTC.

This rearrangement joins TRBV7-2 to TRBJ2-1, with D perhaps matching TRBD1 (6 bases). Germline lookup yields CDR1 SGHTA and CDR2 FQGNSA. The CDR3 has 16 amino acids. Trimming stripped 1 base from V and 8 bases from J, with 18 bases between. Here the CDR3 DNA reads TGTGCCAGCAGCTTAGGAGGGGGTACTAGGGGCGATGAGCAGTTCTTC. Encoded protein: CASSLGGGTRGDEQFF.

This clonotype has more than one count but fewer than ten. V gene TRBV15 combines with J gene TRBJ2-2, with D maybe TRBD2 (5 bases). Germline loops: CDR1 LNHNV, CDR2 YYDKDF (reference sequence). V was shortened by 4 bases and J by 9 bases, with 18 bases between the two germline ends. The CDR3 is 15 residues long. Here the CDR3 reads CATSTSPTRSWELFF. The CDR3 coding sequence is TGTGCCACCAGCACAAGCCCAACTAGGTCTTGGGAGCTGTTTTTT.

In this sample, this clonotype turned up a few times. V gene TRBV4-1 combines with J gene TRBJ2-3; D ambiguous. Trimming pared 1 base from V and 2 bases from J, leaving 7 bases between. The CDR3 is 14 residues long. Germline V CDR1 and CDR2: MGHRA, YSYEKL. CDR3 bases: TGCGCCAGCAGCCAAGTTCTGGTCACAGATACGCAGTATTTT. Translated: CASSQVLVTDTQYF.

This clonotype was recorded a few times. The chain recombines TRBV3-1 with TRBJ2-1; D is unresolved. The CDR3 length is 16 residues. V was cut by 1 base and J by 7 bases, with 17 bases left in between. Germline assignment: CDR1 LGHDT and CDR2 YNNKEL (reference sequence). CDR3 sequence: CASSQVVGGPSNEQFF. The CDR3 DNA reads as TGTGCCAGCAGCCAAGTTGTTGGTGGACCCTCTAATGAGCAGTTCTTC.

The chain is built from TRBV10-3 and TRBJ1-3; 8 bases match TRBD1. Germline CDR1 is ENHRY and CDR2 is SYGVKD. Losses at the gene ends were 7 bases for V and 4 bases for J; bases not matched to a gene: 9. CDR3 length: 15 residues. The CDR3 DNA reads as TGTGCCATCACTACGGACAGGGCGGGGGGAAACACCATATATTTT. This gives the protein CAITTDRAGGNTIYF.

This clonotype has only a few counts. The chain has TRBV4-3 and TRBJ2-2, with D tentatively TRBD2 (5 bases). Germline V gene lookup returns CDR1 LGHNA and CDR2 YSLEER. Trimming pared 0 bases from V and 5 bases from J, leaving 13 bases between. The CDR3 extends over 16 amino acids. The CDR3, as DNA: TGCGCCAGCAGCCAAGAGGTCCAAGGGAGAACCGGGGAGCTGTTTTTT. Protein: CASSQEVQGRTGELFF.

This clonotype turned up a few times. The chain carries TRBV5-1 and TRBJ2-2; TRBD2 matches at 10 bases. This CDR3 is 15 amino acids long. V trimming: 5 bases; J trimming: 4 bases; junction bases outside the gene matches: 5. Per germline, CDR1 SGHRS and CDR2 YFSETQ. The CDR3 region is CASRSGGAITGELFF. The CDR3, as DNA: TGCGCCAGCAGGAGCGGGGGGGCAATCACCGGGGAGCTGTTTTTT.

This clonotype was observed a handful of times. The chain is built from TRBV4-1 and TRBJ1-1; D gene unclear. Between the trimmed V and J ends, which lost 1 base and 3 bases, there was a span of 9 bases. The CDR3 is made up of 14 amino acids. Germline V gene sequence: CDR1 MGHRA, CDR2 YSYEKL. The CDR3 sequence: CASSQVKGYTEAFF. DNA of the CDR3: TGCGCCAGCAGCCAAGTTAAAGGGTACACTGAAGCTTTCTTT.

V gene TRBV2 combines with J gene TRBJ2-6; no clear D gene. This CDR3 is 14 amino acids long. The germline V gene encodes CDR1 SNHLY and CDR2 FYNNEI. The V end lost 2 bases, the J end lost 2 bases, and 4 bases lay between the germline ends. This CDR3 reads CASSETPGANVLTF. As DNA, the CDR3 is TGTGCCAGCAGTGAAACTCCTGGGGCCAACGTCCTGACTTTC.